This entry concerns a single T cell receptor beta chain. Its cognate antigen is unknown. The data belong to a study of cytomegalovirus exposure and HLA in healthy donors. Study-level points and caveats: Indistinguishable V segments, including TRBV6-2 and TRBV6-3, were excluded.

Healthy bone marrow donors made up the donors. At sampling all donors were nominally healthy, likely with unrecorded immune exposures. It was with 60 Vbeta and 13 Jbeta primers that the PCR ran. Sequencing was performed with immunoSEQ multiplex PCR; in TCRdb, only in-frame clones are kept and a portion is missing. Altogether 150,000 to 200,000 clones are present, roughly 80% being singletons, with the ten largest covering about 7.7%. This CDR3 comprises 13 residues. From germline, CDR1 is MDHEN and CDR2 SYDVKM. The V and J ends lost 4 bases and 6 bases respectively, with 13 bases between them. The V gene is TRBV28, the J gene TRBJ2-7; a possible D gene is TRBD2 (6 bases). The sequenced sample consisted of PBMCs. This receptor was identified in a woman in her thirties or forties in good health and CMV-seropositive. The CDR3 sequence is CASSYKGLFEQYF. For the CDR3, the DNA is TGTGCCAGCAGTTATAAGGGACTGTTCGAGCAGTACTTC.